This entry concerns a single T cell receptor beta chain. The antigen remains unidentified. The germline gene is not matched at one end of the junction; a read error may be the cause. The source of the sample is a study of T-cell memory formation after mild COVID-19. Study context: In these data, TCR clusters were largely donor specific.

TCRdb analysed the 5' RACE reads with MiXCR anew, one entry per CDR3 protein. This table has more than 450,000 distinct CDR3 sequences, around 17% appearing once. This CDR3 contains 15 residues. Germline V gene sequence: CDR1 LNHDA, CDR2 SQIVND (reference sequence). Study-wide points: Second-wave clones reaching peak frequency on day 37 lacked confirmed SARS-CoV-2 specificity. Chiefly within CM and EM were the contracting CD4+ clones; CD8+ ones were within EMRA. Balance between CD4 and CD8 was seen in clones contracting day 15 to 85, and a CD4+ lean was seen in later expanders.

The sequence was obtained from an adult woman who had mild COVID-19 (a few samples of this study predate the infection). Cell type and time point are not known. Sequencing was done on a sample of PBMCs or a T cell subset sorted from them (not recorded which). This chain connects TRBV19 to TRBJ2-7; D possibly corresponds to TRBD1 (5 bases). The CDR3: CASIIDVQGSYEQYF. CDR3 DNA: TGTGCCAGTATTATAGATGTCCAGGGTTCCTACGAGCAGTACTTC.